This entry features one T cell receptor (beta chain) sequence. Participants were aged roughly 18 to 90 years, lived in over 20 US areas, and enrolled virtually. Among Cohort 3 donors, those recovered had two negative PCRs, clearance, or symptom resolution. These data are taken from a study of blood T cell repertoires in COVID-19. Libraries were prepared by immunoSEQ multiplex PCR; TCRdb keeps only in-frame clonotypes and omits some of them. The data hold roughly 500,000 clones, with around 89% observed a single time. Sequencing used PBMCs or T cells enriched from blood (not recorded which). This clonotype originated in a woman aged 40 to 50 who had recovered from COVID-19.

The CDR3 reads CASSASASGASNTGELFF. For the CDR3, the DNA is TGCGCCAGCAGTGCCTCTGCTAGCGGGGCGTCGAACACCGGGGAGCTGTTTTTT. The chain joins TRBV10-1 to TRBJ2-2; 9 bases line up with TRBD2. Trimming took 4 bases from V and 0 from J; bases not matched to a gene: 9. Germline V lookup: CDR1 WNHNN, CDR2 SYGVQD (reference sequence). The CDR3 spans 18 residues.